The 17 T cell receptor beta chains listed next were all sequenced from one sample in a study of blood T cell repertoires in COVID-19. Here immunoSEQ multiplex PCR was the method, and the copy in TCRdb shows in-frame clones only, minus some. The data hold 250,000 to 350,000 clones, with roughly 90% observed a single time. The sequenced material came from peripheral blood. These receptors came from a woman under 40 with COVID-19, enrolled during active disease.

V usage is TRBV27 and J usage is TRBJ1-2; D is unresolved. The CDR3 length is 11 residues. From germline, CDR1 is MNHEY and CDR2 SMNVEV (reference sequence). Trimming left V 5 bases short and J 6 bases short, with 7 bases between. The CDR3 loop reads CASSAPDGYTF. In DNA, the CDR3 is TGTGCCAGCAGTGCGCCGGATGGCTACACCTTC.

The V call is TRBV2, the J call TRBJ1-4; no firm D call. The CDR3 covers 13 residues. The germline V and J ends were trimmed by 11 bases and 8 bases, with 18 bases remaining between them. Germline values: CDR1 SNHLY, CDR2 FYNNEI. The CDR3 DNA reads TGTGCCGGAGGCCACCGGCCGGGAGAAAAACTGTTTTTT. Amino acid sequence: CAGGHRPGEKLFF.

The chain carries TRBV29-1 and TRBJ2-1; D perhaps matches TRBD2 (5 bases). Germline CDR1 is SQVTM and CDR2 is ANQGSEA. Trimming stripped 7 bases from V and 4 bases from J, with 11 bases between. The CDR3 consists of 12 residues. The CDR3 DNA is TGCAGCGGGTACGAGGGTTACAATGAGCAGTTCTTC. Translated: CSGYEGYNEQFF.

J is TRBJ2-3 and V is TRBV18; D unresolved. The V gene lost 0 bases and the J gene lost 5 bases, with 9 bases spanning the gap. CDR3 length: 14 amino acids. Germline V gives CDR1 KGHSH, CDR2 LQKENI. CDR3 DNA sequence: TGTGCCAGCTCACCACCCCGTCCGAGAGATACGCAGTATTTT. It is translated as CASSPPRPRDTQYF.

In this sample, this clone turned up a few times. This sequence joins TRBV11-3 and TRBJ2-1, with D possibly matching TRBD2 (6 bases). Trimming removed 4 bases from V and 8 bases from J, with 15 bases in between. CDR1 SGHNT and CDR2 YENEEA come from the germline V gene. The CDR3 is made up of 14 amino acids. CDR3 residues: CASSSDGGYDEQFF. The CDR3 region has the DNA TGTGCCAGCAGCTCTGATGGGGGGTACGATGAGCAGTTCTTC.

The chain recombines TRBV6-6 with TRBJ2-7; possibly TRBD1 for D (5 bases). Trimming pared 0 bases from V and 1 base from J, leaving 10 bases between. Germline CDR1 and CDR2: MNHNY and SVGAGI (reference sequence). The CDR3 spans 15 residues. Here the CDR3 reads CASSYSSDSSYEQYF. In nucleotides, the CDR3 is TGTGCCAGCAGTTACTCCTCCGACAGTTCCTACGAGCAGTACTTC.

The chain is built from TRBV28 and TRBJ1-3, with a weak D call TRBD1 (5 bases). V was pared by 1 base and J by 4 bases, with 8 bases between. The CDR3 runs 14 residues. Germline assignment: CDR1 MDHEN and CDR2 SYDVKM. CDR3 sequence: CASSLLNRGNTIYF. The CDR3 DNA reads TGTGCCAGCAGTTTATTGAACAGGGGAAACACCATATATTTT.

A note on this clone: At one end the junction does not follow the germline gene, possibly because of a read error. CDR3 amino acids: CSAPQEIDFNF. For the CDR3, the DNA is TGCAGTGCTCCTCAAGAGATCGACTTCAACTTC. This chain connects TRBV20-1 to TRBJ2-7; D unclear. CDR1 and CDR2 (germline): DFQATT, SNEGSKA (reference sequence). This CDR3 has 11 residues.

This clone was picked up a small number of times. J is TRBJ1-2 and V is TRBV13; 8 nucleotides agree with TRBD1. The V segment lost 2 bases and the J segment 5 bases; nucleotides outside the gene matches: 4. This CDR3 comprises 14 residues. Looked up from germline, CDR1 is PRHDT and CDR2 is FYEKMQ (reference sequence). DNA for the CDR3: TGTGCCAGCAGCTTATACGACAGGGGATATGGCTACACCTTC. Translation: CASSLYDRGYGYTF.

This clone occurred once. The rearrangement uses TRBV6-6 and TRBJ1-3; D is perhaps TRBD1 (5 bases). V lost 6 bases and J 0 bases, leaving 6 bases between the germline ends. The V gene's germline CDR1 is MNHNY and CDR2 SVGAGI (reference sequence). The CDR3 has 13 amino acids. The CDR3 loop is CASRGDSGNTIYF. DNA of the CDR3: TGTGCCAGCAGAGGGGACTCTGGAAACACCATATATTTT.

The J gene is TRBJ1-2, the V gene TRBV12-3 or TRBV12-4, with TRBD1 as a possible D gene (6 bases). The CDR3 is made up of 13 amino acids. V was trimmed by 6 bases and J by 4 bases, leaving 12 bases between them. The CDR3 DNA is TGTGCCAGCAGCCCAGGGGTTATCTATGGCTACACCTTC. Translating it yields CASSPGVIYGYTF.

V usage is TRBV30 and J usage is TRBJ2-7; a weak D match, TRBD2 (6 bases). The V end lost 8 bases, the J end lost 1 base, and 15 bases lay between the germline ends. The CDR3 is 13 residues long. Per germline, CDR1 GTSNPN and CDR2 SVGIG (reference sequence). The DNA of the CDR3 is TGTGCCCTCTTGGGGACTGGGTCCTACGAGCAGTACTTC. Translated, it gives CALLGTGSYEQYF.

The chain uses TRBV6-2 or TRBV6-3 and TRBJ1-2, with D hard to call. CDR1 and CDR2 from the germline V gene are MNHEY and SVGEGT. The CDR3 runs 13 residues. V was cut by 6 bases and J by 5 bases, with 13 bases left in between. The CDR3 loop reads CASSSQTGYGYTF. CDR3 bases: TGTGCCAGCAGCTCGCAGACGGGATATGGCTACACCTTC.

In nucleotides, the CDR3 is TGTGCCAGTTCAGGGACAGTGAACACTGAAGCTTTCTTT. Translating it yields CASSGTVNTEAFF. The chain joins TRBV19 to TRBJ1-1; TRBD1 matches at 7 bases. Trimming took 8 bases from V and 0 from J; bases not matched to a gene: 3. The CDR3 covers 13 residues. Per germline, CDR1 LNHDA and CDR2 SQIVND (reference sequence).

This clone was seen a handful of times. The chain joins TRBV2 to TRBJ1-3; possible D gene TRBD1, 5 bases. Germline assignment: CDR1 SNHLY and CDR2 FYNNEI. The CDR3 totals 15 residues. Deletions cut 0 bases from V and 4 bases from J, with 10 bases between. CDR3 bases: TGTGCCAGCAGTGAAGCCAGACAGAGGGGAAACACCATATATTTT. Its protein product is CASSEARQRGNTIYF.

The rearrangement uses TRBV5-3 and TRBJ2-1; TRBD2 aligns across 16 bases. TRBV5-3 is annotated as an ORF whose role is uncertain. This CDR3 contains 20 residues. J gave up 6 bases and V 2 bases, and 14 bases lay outside the gene matches. The CDR3 DNA is TGTGCCAGAAGCTTAACAGTGACGGTGGGACTAGCGGGAGGGGGCAATGAGCAGTTCTTC. This encodes CARSLTVTVGLAGGGNEQFF.

This clone was observed a single time. This rearrangement joins TRBV6-1 to TRBJ2-7, with D possibly TRBD1 on 5 matching bases. V lost 3 bases to trimming and J lost 3 bases, with 15 bases between them. Germline V gene lookup returns CDR1 MNHNS and CDR2 SASEGT. This CDR3 is built from 15 residues. CDR3: CASSDEWQGNYEQYF. In nucleotides, the CDR3 is TGTGCCAGCAGTGATGAATGGCAGGGAAACTACGAGCAGTACTTC.